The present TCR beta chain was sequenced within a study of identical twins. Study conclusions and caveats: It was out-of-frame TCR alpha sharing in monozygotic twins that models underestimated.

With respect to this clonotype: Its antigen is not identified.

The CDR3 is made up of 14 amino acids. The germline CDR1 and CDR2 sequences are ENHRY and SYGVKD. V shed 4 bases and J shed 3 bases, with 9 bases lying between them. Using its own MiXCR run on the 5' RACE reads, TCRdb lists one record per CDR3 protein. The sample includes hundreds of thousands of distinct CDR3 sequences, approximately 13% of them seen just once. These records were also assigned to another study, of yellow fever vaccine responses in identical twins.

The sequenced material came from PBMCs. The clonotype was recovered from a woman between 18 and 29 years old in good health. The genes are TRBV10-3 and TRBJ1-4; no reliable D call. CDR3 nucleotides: TGTGCCATCAGTGCGGGGTCTTCTAATGAAAAACTGTTTTTT. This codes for CAISAGSSNEKLFF.